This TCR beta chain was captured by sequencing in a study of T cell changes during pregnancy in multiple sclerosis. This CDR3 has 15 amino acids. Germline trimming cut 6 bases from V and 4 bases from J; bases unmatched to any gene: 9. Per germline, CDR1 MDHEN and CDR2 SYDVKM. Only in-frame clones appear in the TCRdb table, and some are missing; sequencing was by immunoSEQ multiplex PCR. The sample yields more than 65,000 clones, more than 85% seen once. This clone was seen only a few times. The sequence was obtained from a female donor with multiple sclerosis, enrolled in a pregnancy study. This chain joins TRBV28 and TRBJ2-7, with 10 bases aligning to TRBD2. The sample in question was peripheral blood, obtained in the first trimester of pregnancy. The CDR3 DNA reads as TGTGCCAGCAGCTCCGTAGCGGGAGGAAAATACGAGCAGTACTTC. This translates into CASSSVAGGKYEQYF.